One and the same sample provided the 4 T cell receptor beta chains below, sequenced in a study of neoadjuvant anti-PD-1 for oral cavity cancer. The data were produced by immunoSEQ multiplex PCR, yet TCRdb's version contains in-frame clones alone and is incomplete. The table has 15,000 to 20,000 clones, roughly three quarters seen once; the top ten hold 2.7%. The sample was PBMCs, taken before nivolumab (anti-PD-1) treatment. All receptors come from a person aged 35-79 years with oral cavity squamous cell carcinoma.

The chain couples TRBV5-1 to TRBJ2-5; tentatively, D is TRBD1 or TRBD2 (5 bases each). With 4 bases removed from V and 7 bases from J, the gap between germline ends came to 17 bases. From germline, CDR1 is SGHRS and CDR2 YFSETQ. CDR3 size: 14 residues. This chain's CDR3 is CASSPIQDLGTQYF. In DNA form, the CDR3 reads TGCGCCAGCAGCCCTATACAGGACTTAGGGACCCAGTACTTC.

This chain links TRBV4-2 with TRBJ1-3; no clear D gene. CDR3 length equals 14 residues. V shed 0 bases and J shed 0 bases, with 3 bases lying between them. The germline CDR1 and CDR2 sequences are LGHNA and YNFKEQ. CDR3 coding DNA: TGTGCCAGCAGCCAAGATCTCTCTGGAAACACCATATATTTT. Protein sequence: CASSQDLSGNTIYF.

This chain uses TRBV5-1 with TRBJ2-7; 9 bases are a match to TRBD2. The length of the CDR3 is 15 residues. CDR1 SGHRS and CDR2 YFSETQ come from the germline V gene. Unmatched junction bases numbered 5, after V lost 2 bases and J lost 2 bases. The CDR3 sequence: CASSFSGGYTYEQYF. In nucleotides, the CDR3 is TGCGCCAGCAGCTTTAGCGGGGGCTACACCTACGAGCAGTACTTC. Together with reference TRBV5-1 and TRBJ2-7, the CDR3 gives the full variable domain: KAGVTQTPRYLIKTRGQQVTLSCSPISGHRSVSWYQQTPGQGLQFLFEYFSETQRNKGNFPGRFSGRQFSNSRSEMNVSTLELGDSALYLCASSFSGGYTYEQYFGPGTRLTVT.

The rearrangement uses TRBV7-3 and TRBJ2-3; D not certain. Per the germline V gene, CDR1 is SGHTA and CDR2 is FQGTGA. This CDR3 has 14 amino acids. V dropped 3 bases and J dropped 0 bases, with 7 bases sitting between them. CDR3 residues: CASSLKLSTDTQYF. The CDR3, as DNA: TGTGCCAGCAGCTTGAAGCTCAGCACAGATACGCAGTATTTT.